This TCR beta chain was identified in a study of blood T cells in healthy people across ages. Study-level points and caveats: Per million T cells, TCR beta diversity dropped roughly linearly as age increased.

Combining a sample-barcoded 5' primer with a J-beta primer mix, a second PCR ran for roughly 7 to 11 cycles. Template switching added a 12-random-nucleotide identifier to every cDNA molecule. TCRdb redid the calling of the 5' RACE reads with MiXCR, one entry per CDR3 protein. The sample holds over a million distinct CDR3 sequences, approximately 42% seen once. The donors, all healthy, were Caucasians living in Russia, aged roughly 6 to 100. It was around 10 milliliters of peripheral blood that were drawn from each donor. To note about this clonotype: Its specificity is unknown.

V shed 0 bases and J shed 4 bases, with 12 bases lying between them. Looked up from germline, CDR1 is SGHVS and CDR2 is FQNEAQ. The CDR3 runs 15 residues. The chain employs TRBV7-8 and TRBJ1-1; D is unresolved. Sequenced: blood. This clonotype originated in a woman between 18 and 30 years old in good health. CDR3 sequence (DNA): TGTGCCAGCAGCTTAGCGCCCCTCCGGGGCACTGAAGCTTTCTTT. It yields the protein CASSLAPLRGTEAFF.